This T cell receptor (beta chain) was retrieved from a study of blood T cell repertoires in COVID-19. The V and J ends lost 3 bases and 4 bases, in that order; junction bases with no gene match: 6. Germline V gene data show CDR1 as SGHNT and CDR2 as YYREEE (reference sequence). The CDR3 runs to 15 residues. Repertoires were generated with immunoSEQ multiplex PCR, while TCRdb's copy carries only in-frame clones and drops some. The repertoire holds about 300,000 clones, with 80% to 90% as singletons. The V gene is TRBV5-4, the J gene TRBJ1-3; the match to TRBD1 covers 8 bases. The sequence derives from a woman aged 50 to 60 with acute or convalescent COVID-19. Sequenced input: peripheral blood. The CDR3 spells CASSSRGTGGNTIYF. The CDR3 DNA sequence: TGTGCCAGCAGCTCCCGCGGGACAGGCGGAAACACCATATATTTT.